This TCR beta chain was sequenced for a study of monozygotic twins with inflammatory bowel disease. Study-wide findings and caveats: Differences in immunosuppressive treatment may have been a source of added variability in patient repertoires.

Total RNA input per TCR library was around 3,500 ng. TCRdb reprocessed the 5' RACE reads, keeping one entry per CDR3 protein, no DNA. The sample includes 330,000 or so distinct CDR3 sequences. The germline V gene has CDR1 MNHNS and CDR2 SASEGT. The CDR3 loop spans 15 amino acids. As regards this clonotype: The antigen remains unidentified.

This receptor was obtained from a human donor with ulcerative colitis or Crohn's disease, or a healthy co-twin of an affected twin (not recorded which). The chain couples TRBV6-1 to TRBJ2-3; TCRdb designates TRBD1, a call that cannot be tested without DNA. Sample: blood. This chain's CDR3 is CASSDGGTGADTQYF.